The next 8 T cell receptor beta chains were all read from a single sample in a study of breast tumors, draining lymph nodes, adjacent tissues. A single record per CDR3 protein comes from TCRdb applying MiXCR to the multiplex PCR reads. The table lists some 19,000 distinct CDR3 sequences, roughly 50% of them singletons. The sample comprised breast tumor tissue. Receptors originate from a female donor with breast cancer. Some clones in this sample may be carry-over from other donors' samples.

This clonotype was detected many times. V gene TRBV6-2 or TRBV6-3 combines with J gene TRBJ2-5; 7 bases fit TRBD1. Germline V gene data show CDR1 as MNHEY and CDR2 as SVGEGT. The CDR3 contains 16 residues. With 4 bases clipped from V and 2 bases from J, the junction kept 10 bases outside the gene matches. This CDR3 is CASSSRQGGLQETQYF. The CDR3, as DNA: TGTGCCAGCAGTTCAAGACAGGGTGGGCTACAAGAGACCCAGTACTTC.

This clonotype was observed many times. V gene TRBV2 combines with J gene TRBJ2-2; maybe TRBD1 (6 bases). Germline assignment: CDR1 SNHLY and CDR2 FYNNEI. Deletions cut 3 bases from V and 9 bases from J, with 11 bases between. This CDR3 comprises 13 residues. The CDR3 DNA is TGTGCCAGCAGTGACCCAGGGGACCGGGAGCTGTTTTTT. It translates to CASSDPGDRELFF.

V and J are TRBV11-2 and TRBJ1-4; D not certain. Germline assignment: CDR1 SGHAT and CDR2 FQNNGV. V was trimmed by 4 bases and J by 5 bases, leaving 17 bases between them. This CDR3 has 16 residues. CDR3 sequence (DNA): TGTGCCAGCAGCTCATCTTCCCCCGACGACAATGAAAAACTGTTTTTT. Its translation: CASSSSSPDDNEKLFF.

Comments on this clonotype: The junction departs from the called germline gene at one end, perhaps through a read error. J is TRBJ2-3 and V is TRBV29-1; either TRBD1 or TRBD2 may fit D (7 bases each). Germline V gene data show CDR1 as SQVTM and CDR2 as ANQGSEA. The CDR3 covers 13 residues. The CDR3 bases are TGCAGCGAAAGCGGGGACAGCACAGATACGCAGGATTTT. Translation: CSESGDSTDTQDF.

The chain carries TRBV6-5 and TRBJ2-7; 10 nucleotides line up with TRBD2. The junction had 6 bases not matched to a gene; V was cut back by 4 bases and J by 9 bases. CDR1 and CDR2 from the germline V gene are MNHEY and SVGAGI. This CDR3 region has 13 residues. CDR3 sequence (DNA): TGTGCCAGCAGTTTCCTAGCGGGAGCGGTGCAGTACTTC. Residues: CASSFLAGAVQYF.

This clonotype showed up many times. The V gene is TRBV3-1, the J gene TRBJ1-5; D unresolved. Trimming took off 3 bases at V and 3 bases at J, with 6 bases between the two ends. The CDR3 is 13 residues long. Germline CDR1 is LGHDT and CDR2 is YNNKEL (reference sequence). CDR3 sequence: CASSQSYNQPQHF. The CDR3 DNA sequence: TGTGCCAGCAGCCAGAGCTACAATCAGCCCCAGCATTTT.

This clonotype was recorded at least ten times. For the CDR3, the DNA is TGTGCCAGCAGCTCCCCGGGACTAGCGGGAAGGGGATCCTACGAGCAGTACTTC. It yields the protein CASSSPGLAGRGSYEQYF. The chain carries TRBV13 and TRBJ2-7, with TRBD2 matching over 13 bases. With 4 bases clipped from V and 1 base from J, the junction kept 10 bases outside the gene matches. The CDR3 length is 18 residues. Looked up from germline, CDR1 is PRHDT and CDR2 is FYEKMQ (reference sequence).

The genes are TRBV6-2 or TRBV6-3 and TRBJ1-5; D perhaps matches TRBD1 (5 bases). Trimming took off 5 bases at V and 4 bases at J, with 15 bases between the two ends. CDR1 is MNHEY and CDR2 is SVGEGT in the germline V gene. The CDR3 loop spans 15 amino acids. CDR3 in amino acids: CASSPPPGGNQPQHF. CDR3 DNA sequence: TGTGCCAGCAGTCCCCCTCCGGGGGGGAATCAGCCCCAGCATTTT.